This is a list of T cell receptor beta chains from one sample in a study of Ad26.COV2.S vaccination and SARS-CoV-2 variants. Libraries were prepared by immunoSEQ multiplex PCR; TCRdb keeps only in-frame clonotypes and omits some of them. Of roughly 460,000 clones listed, about 89% are singletons. The sequenced sample was peripheral blood, obtained in a trial of Ad26.COV2.S vaccine versus placebo. The source is a person between 18 and 60 years old who received the Ad26.COV2.S COVID-19 vaccine or a placebo. Both conserved end residues are part of each CDR3. Each record gives: CDR3 DNA, CDR3 protein, D gene, V gene, clone size, J gene. A D gene is named only where the DNA matches it firmly. Where a row states a size, it is once, few, many or the class of an expanded clone; other rows omit it.

CDR3nt: TGTGCCAGCAGCTTGGCACAGGGCCAAGAGACCCAGTACTTC
CDR3aa: CASSLAQGQETQYF
d_gene: .
v_gene: TRBV5-6
abundance: .
j_gene: TRBJ2-5

CDR3nt: TGTGCCATCCGCGGACTAGCGGCCACAGATACGCAGTATTTT
CDR3aa: CAIRGLAATDTQYF
d_gene: TRBD2
v_gene: TRBV27
abundance: .
j_gene: TRBJ2-3

CDR3nt: TGCGCCAGCAGCCCGGGGACAGGCATCTATGGCTACACCTTC
CDR3aa: CASSPGTGIYGYTF
d_gene: TRBD1
v_gene: TRBV5-1
abundance: .
j_gene: TRBJ1-2

CDR3nt: TGTGCCAGCAGTAGTTGGCTAGCAGATACGCAGTATTTT
CDR3aa: CASSSWLADTQYF
d_gene: .
v_gene: TRBV12-3/TRBV12-4
abundance: .
j_gene: TRBJ2-3

CDR3nt: TGCAGTGCTAGTCGGGCGGGGCTGAACACTGAAGCTTTCTTT
CDR3aa: CSASRAGLNTEAFF
d_gene: .
v_gene: TRBV20-1
abundance: .
j_gene: TRBJ1-1

CDR3nt: TGTGCCAGCAGCCAACAGGACGTGTATGGCTACACCTTC
CDR3aa: CASSQQDVYGYTF
d_gene: .
v_gene: TRBV4-2
abundance: .
j_gene: TRBJ1-2

CDR3nt: TGTGCCAGCAGCTTATATGGGCAGGGGTTATCACCCCTCCACTTT
CDR3aa: CASSLYGQGLSPLHF
d_gene: .
v_gene: TRBV7-9
abundance: few
j_gene: TRBJ1-6

CDR3nt: TGTGCCAGCAGTCTGGAGAACACCGGGGAGCTGTTTTTT
CDR3aa: CASSLENTGELFF
d_gene: .
v_gene: TRBV9
abundance: .
j_gene: TRBJ2-2

CDR3nt: TGTGCCAGTAGTTCCGCCGACACAGATACGCAGTATTTT
CDR3aa: CASSSADTDTQYF
d_gene: .
v_gene: TRBV11-2
abundance: .
j_gene: TRBJ2-3

CDR3nt: TGTGCCAGCAGCTTTTGGGGCGGGGGTACCTACGAGCAGTACTTC
CDR3aa: CASSFWGGGTYEQYF
d_gene: TRBD2
v_gene: TRBV5-4
abundance: once
j_gene: TRBJ2-7

CDR3nt: TGTGCCAGCAGCGCTAGCGGGGGGTCCTACGAGCAGTACTTC
CDR3aa: CASSASGGSYEQYF
d_gene: TRBD2
v_gene: TRBV7-8
abundance: .
j_gene: TRBJ2-7

CDR3nt: TGTGCCAGCAGCACCGGACTAGCCTCCTACAATGAGCAGTTCTTC
CDR3aa: CASSTGLASYNEQFF
d_gene: TRBD2
v_gene: TRBV7-6
abundance: .
j_gene: TRBJ2-1

CDR3nt: TGTGCCAGCTCACAAGGACAGTCCTACGAGCAGTACTTC
CDR3aa: CASSQGQSYEQYF
d_gene: .
v_gene: TRBV18
abundance: .
j_gene: TRBJ2-7

CDR3nt: TGCGCCAGCAGCTTGGGGGGGGACACCCCTAACTATGGCTACACCTTC
CDR3aa: CASSLGGDTPNYGYTF
d_gene: .
v_gene: TRBV5-1
abundance: .
j_gene: TRBJ1-2

CDR3nt: TGTGCCAGCAGTTACTCCCCCGGGAGGGCCTGGGATACGCAGTATTTT
CDR3aa: CASSYSPGRAWDTQYF
d_gene: TRBD2
v_gene: TRBV6-5
abundance: .
j_gene: TRBJ2-3

CDR3nt: TGTGCCAGCCGTGCTACAGGGGGGAGTGAAGCTTTCTTT
CDR3aa: CASRATGGSEAFF
d_gene: TRBD1
v_gene: TRBV27
abundance: .
j_gene: TRBJ1-1

CDR3nt: TGTGCCAGCAGCTGGGCAGGGAGCTCCTACAATGAGCAGTTCTTC
CDR3aa: CASSWAGSSYNEQFF
d_gene: .
v_gene: TRBV5-4
abundance: .
j_gene: TRBJ2-1

CDR3nt: TGTGCCATCAGTGGCAGGGATTTCTATGGCTACACCTTC
CDR3aa: CAISGRDFYGYTF
d_gene: .
v_gene: TRBV10-3
abundance: .
j_gene: TRBJ1-2

CDR3nt: TGTGCCTGGAGTTACACCTACGAGCAGTACTTC
CDR3aa: CAWSYTYEQYF
d_gene: .
v_gene: TRBV30
abundance: .
j_gene: TRBJ2-7

CDR3nt: TGTGCCACCAGCAGAGGTTCTAGCGGGGAGCTGTTTTTT
CDR3aa: CATSRGSSGELFF
d_gene: .
v_gene: TRBV15
abundance: .
j_gene: TRBJ2-2

CDR3nt: TGTGCCAGCTCACCTCGGGCGGAAGGATCACAAACCTACGAGCAGTACTTC
CDR3aa: CASSPRAEGSQTYEQYF
d_gene: .
v_gene: TRBV18
abundance: .
j_gene: TRBJ2-7